These T cell receptor beta chains were read from a single sample in a study of control samples from healthy donors and cancer patients. Assay: immunoSEQ multiplex PCR; the TCRdb copy retains only in-frame clones and omits some. The sample holds about 130,000 clones, 90% to 95% seen once. Sequenced: PBMCs. The receptors shown here come from a man in his fifties or sixties with colorectal cancer. Both conserved end residues are part of each CDR3. The D gene is left open where the match is weak. Only some rows state a clone size, as once, few, many or a class for expanded clones.

d_call	v_call	clone_size	cdr3_length	j_call	cdr3_aa	cdr3_nt
.	TRBV19	.	13	TRBJ1-1	CASSIEWRIEAFF	TGTGCCAGTAGTATAGAATGGCGGATTGAAGCTTTCTTT
.	TRBV6-1	.	15	TRBJ1-2	CASSEKVGLNYGYTF	TGTGCCAGCAGTGAAAAGGTGGGACTCAACTATGGCTACACCTTC
TRBD1	TRBV29-1	.	12	TRBJ2-7	CSVEGQSYEQYF	TGCAGCGTTGAGGGACAGTCCTACGAGCAGTACTTC
.	TRBV6-2/TRBV6-3	.	16	TRBJ1-5	CASSYPPSGGGQPQHF	TGTGCCAGCAGTTACCCTCCCTCGGGGGGAGGTCAGCCCCAGCATTTT
TRBD1	TRBV19	.	15	TRBJ1-1	CASSRTGGGGTEAFF	TGTGCCAGTAGTAGGACAGGGGGCGGTGGCACTGAAGCTTTCTTT
.	TRBV6-5	once	14	TRBJ2-5	CASSYARDGRTQYF	TGTGCCAGCTCATACGCCCGGGACGGGAGGACCCAGTACTTC
.	TRBV19	.	17	TRBJ2-2	CASSSSRLPENTGELFF	TGTGCCAGTAGTTCCTCAAGACTACCCGAGAACACCGGGGAGCTGTTTTTT
TRBD1	TRBV5-4	.	15	TRBJ2-2	CASSLDRGQGGELFF	TGTGCCAGCAGCTTGGACAGGGGGCAAGGCGGGGAGCTGTTTTTT
.	TRBV7-8	few	12	TRBJ2-3	CASSRGLGTQYF	TGTGCCAGCAGCCGAGGGTTAGGTACGCAGTATTTT
.	TRBV6-1	.	17	TRBJ2-2	CASSVGVGRGNTGELFF	TGTGCCAGCAGTGTGGGCGTTGGGCGGGGGAACACCGGGGAGCTGTTTTTT
TRBD1	TRBV9	.	15	TRBJ1-2	CASSAGTGTNYGYTF	TGTGCCAGCAGCGCCGGGACAGGGACTAACTATGGCTACACCTTC
.	TRBV12-3/TRBV12-4	.	13	TRBJ2-1	CASRDGPYNEQFF	TGTGCCAGCCGGGACGGCCCCTACAATGAGCAGTTCTTC
.	TRBV7-9	.	17	TRBJ2-3	CASSPLFSGADGDTQYF	TGTGCCAGCAGCCCCCTATTTTCAGGGGCAGACGGAGATACGCAGTATTTT
.	TRBV6-2/TRBV6-3	.	14	TRBJ2-5	CASSYLAAQETQYF	TGTGCCAGCAGTTATCTGGCAGCTCAAGAGACCCAGTACTTC
.	TRBV6-2/TRBV6-3	.	16	TRBJ2-3	CASSYEFGELTDTQYF	TGTGCCAGCAGTTACGAGTTCGGGGAGTTGACAGATACGCAGTATTTT
.	TRBV30	.	19	TRBJ1-3	CAHSSGTWLGATSGNTIYF	TGTGCCCATTCGTCTGGGACGTGGTTAGGAGCAACCTCTGGAAACACCATATATTTT
TRBD1	TRBV27	.	17	TRBJ1-5	CASSPRTGVVSNQPQHF	TGTGCCAGCAGCCCCCGGACAGGGGTCGTTAGCAATCAGCCCCAGCATTTT
.	TRBV6-6	once	12	TRBJ2-1	CASSYPSNEQFF	TGTGCCAGCAGTTACCCCTCCAATGAGCAGTTCTTC
.	TRBV23-1	.	19	TRBJ1-5	CASTNLPPQGKGSNQPQHF	TGCGCCAGCACCAACCTGCCCCCACAGGGAAAAGGGAGCAATCAGCCCCAGCATTTT
.	TRBV5-4	once	13	TRBJ1-6	CASRQGWNSPLHF	TGTGCCAGCAGGCAGGGGTGGAATTCACCCCTCCACTTT
TRBD2	TRBV24-1	.	14	TRBJ2-5	CATSDGLAQETQYF	TGTGCCACCAGTGATGGACTAGCGCAAGAGACCCAGTACTTC
.	TRBV15	.	14	TRBJ1-1	CATSKGPVPTEAFF	TGTGCCACCAGCAAGGGCCCCGTTCCCACTGAAGCTTTCTTT
.	TRBV29-1	.	13	TRBJ1-1	CSVVGQMNTEAFF	TGCAGCGTTGTCGGACAAATGAACACTGAAGCTTTCTTT
TRBD1	TRBV6-6	.	16	TRBJ2-5	CASSDPRDRGRETQYF	TGTGCCAGCAGCGATCCCCGTGACAGGGGTAGAGAGACCCAGTACTTC
.	TRBV29-1	.	11	TRBJ1-1	CSVRDGPEAFF	TGCAGCGTTCGGGACGGGCCTGAAGCTTTCTTT
TRBD2	TRBV3-1/TRBV3-2	.	15	TRBJ2-1	CASSPRLAGTHGQFF	TGTGCCAGCAGCCCCCGGTTAGCGGGGACTCATGGGCAGTTCTTC
.	TRBV6-5	.	15	TRBJ2-3	CASSYERAYTDTQYF	TGTGCCAGCAGTTACGAGCGGGCCTACACAGATACGCAGTATTTT
.	TRBV12-3/TRBV12-4	.	12	TRBJ1-1	CASSLSAFEAFF	TGTGCCAGCAGTTTGAGCGCCTTTGAAGCTTTCTTT
TRBD1	TRBV4-3	.	20	TRBJ2-6	CASSQDIPGQESSGANVLTF	TGCGCCAGCAGCCAAGATATCCCGGGACAGGAGAGCTCTGGGGCCAACGTCCTGACTTTC
TRBD2	TRBV7-2	.	14	TRBJ2-1	CASSFSGGTKEQFF	TGTGCCAGCAGCTTTAGCGGGGGGACAAAGGAGCAGTTCTTC
.	TRBV3-1/TRBV3-2	.	12	TRBJ2-7	CASSPSGYEQYF	TGTGCCAGCAGCCCCTCAGGCTACGAGCAGTACTTC
TRBD1	TRBV27	.	15	TRBJ1-1	CASTRSGQLNTEAFF	TGTGCCAGCACCCGTTCGGGACAGCTTAACACTGAAGCTTTCTTT
.	TRBV30	.	15	TRBJ1-6	CAWSVPPSYNSPLHF	TGTGCCTGGAGTGTCCCGCCCTCCTATAATTCACCCCTCCACTTT